This T cell receptor (beta chain) was sequenced in a study of Graves' ophthalmopathy and Graves' hyperthyroidism. Transcripts of RNA were the source for amplifying TCR beta CDR3 regions. HTBI-primed RT-PCR formed the first round, and a multiplex PCR formed the second. TCRdb reprocessed the multiplex PCR reads via MiXCR and lists one record per CDR3 protein. The table includes roughly 410,000 distinct CDR3 sequences, 15% detected once. This clonotype was picked up many times. The CDR3 extends over 12 amino acids. Deletions cut 8 bases from V and 5 bases from J, with 12 bases between. The origin of this receptor is a young woman with stable Graves' hyperthyroidism. Sequenced: peripheral blood. The V call is TRBV12-3 or TRBV12-4, the J call TRBJ2-5; D unclear. The CDR3: CASGRVGETQYF. CDR3 coding DNA: TGTGCCAGCGGCCGGGTTGGGGAGACCCAGTACTTC.